These T cell receptor beta chains were read from a single sample in a study of blood T cell repertoires in COVID-19. Method: immunoSEQ multiplex PCR; TCRdb's copy keeps in-frame clones and lacks some. The table lists over 85,000 clones, 85% of them singletons. Sequenced input: peripheral blood. Receptors originate from an elderly man with acute or convalescent COVID-19. Both conserved end residues are part of each CDR3. Each record gives: J gene, V gene, clone size, CDR3 length, D gene, CDR3 protein, CDR3 DNA. D genes are given only for firm matches. Clone size is not always given. Where it is, it says once, few, many or a class for expanded clones.

j_call: TRBJ2-7; v_call: TRBV10-3; clone_size: .; cdr3_length: 14; d_call: TRBD1; cdr3_aa: CAIRGTGGSYEQYF; cdr3_nt: TGTGCCATCAGGGGCACAGGGGGCTCCTACGAGCAGTACTTC
j_call: TRBJ2-7; v_call: TRBV6-5; clone_size: few; cdr3_length: 15; d_call: TRBD1; cdr3_aa: CASSRTGPSSYEQYF; cdr3_nt: TGTGCCAGCAGCCGGACAGGGCCGAGTTCCTACGAGCAGTACTTC
j_call: TRBJ2-2; v_call: TRBV4-3; clone_size: .; cdr3_length: 14; d_call: .; cdr3_aa: CASKAADHTGELFF; cdr3_nt: TGCGCCAGCAAAGCCGCGGATCACACCGGGGAGCTGTTTTTT
j_call: TRBJ1-1; v_call: TRBV7-9; clone_size: .; cdr3_length: 14; d_call: .; cdr3_aa: CASSPVTGNTEAFF; cdr3_nt: TGTGCCAGCAGCCCGGTTACAGGGAACACTGAAGCTTTCTTT
j_call: TRBJ2-1; v_call: TRBV12-3/TRBV12-4; clone_size: .; cdr3_length: 13; d_call: .; cdr3_aa: CASSSTGGNEQFF; cdr3_nt: TGTGCCAGCAGTTCGACAGGAGGCAATGAGCAGTTCTTC
j_call: TRBJ1-2; v_call: TRBV28; clone_size: .; cdr3_length: 14; d_call: TRBD1; cdr3_aa: CASSWTGGGDGYTF; cdr3_nt: TGTGCCAGCAGCTGGACAGGGGGCGGGGATGGCTACACCTTC
j_call: TRBJ1-3; v_call: TRBV11-3; clone_size: .; cdr3_length: 16; d_call: TRBD1; cdr3_aa: CASSSGQGALGNTIYF; cdr3_nt: TGTGCCAGCAGCTCGGGACAGGGGGCGCTTGGAAACACCATATATTTT
j_call: TRBJ1-6; v_call: TRBV19; clone_size: .; cdr3_length: 14; d_call: TRBD1; cdr3_aa: CASTRTGWNSPLHF; cdr3_nt: TGTGCCAGTACCCGGACAGGGTGGAATTCACCCCTCCACTTT
j_call: TRBJ1-3; v_call: TRBV28; clone_size: .; cdr3_length: 15; d_call: TRBD1; cdr3_aa: CASSQDRGRGNTIYF; cdr3_nt: TGTGCCAGCAGCCAGGACAGGGGTCGGGGAAACACCATATATTTT
j_call: TRBJ1-3; v_call: TRBV28; clone_size: .; cdr3_length: 16; d_call: .; cdr3_aa: CASRRDLGGSGNTIYF; cdr3_nt: TGTGCCAGCAGGCGCGATTTGGGGGGCTCTGGAAACACCATATATTTT
j_call: TRBJ1-5; v_call: TRBV5-6; clone_size: .; cdr3_length: 19; d_call: TRBD1; cdr3_aa: CASSSNLIRDRDSNQPQHF; cdr3_nt: TGTGCCAGCAGCTCCAACCTGATCCGGGACAGGGATAGCAATCAGCCCCAGCATTTT
j_call: TRBJ1-5; v_call: TRBV9; clone_size: once; cdr3_length: 16; d_call: .; cdr3_aa: CASSVEVRAEIGAQHF; cdr3_nt: TGTGCCAGCAGCGTAGAAGTTAGGGCTGAGATAGGGGCCCAGCATTTT
j_call: TRBJ2-1; v_call: TRBV12-3/TRBV12-4; clone_size: .; cdr3_length: 13; d_call: TRBD2; cdr3_aa: CASSPGTSKEQFF; cdr3_nt: TGTGCCAGCAGTCCCGGGACTAGCAAAGAGCAGTTCTTC
j_call: TRBJ1-5; v_call: TRBV30; clone_size: .; cdr3_length: 13; d_call: .; cdr3_aa: CAWSTGPGQPQHF; cdr3_nt: TGTGCCTGGAGTACAGGCCCCGGGCAGCCCCAGCATTTT
j_call: TRBJ2-3; v_call: TRBV9; clone_size: .; cdr3_length: 16; d_call: .; cdr3_aa: CASSVNSHLVTDTQYF; cdr3_nt: TGTGCCAGCAGCGTAAACAGCCACCTCGTGACAGATACGCAGTATTTT
j_call: TRBJ1-2; v_call: TRBV11-2; clone_size: .; cdr3_length: 14; d_call: TRBD1; cdr3_aa: CASSPGQGTVGYTF; cdr3_nt: TGTGCCAGCAGCCCGGGACAGGGGACGGTTGGCTACACCTTC
j_call: TRBJ2-3; v_call: TRBV18; clone_size: .; cdr3_length: 15; d_call: TRBD1; cdr3_aa: CASSETGGHPDTQYF; cdr3_nt: TGTGCCAGCTCCGAGACAGGGGGTCACCCAGATACGCAGTATTTT
j_call: TRBJ2-2; v_call: TRBV5-1; clone_size: .; cdr3_length: 16; d_call: .; cdr3_aa: CASSWGDSTNTGELFF; cdr3_nt: TGCGCCAGCAGCTGGGGGGACAGTACTAACACCGGGGAGCTGTTTTTT
j_call: TRBJ2-1; v_call: TRBV7-3; clone_size: .; cdr3_length: 13; d_call: .; cdr3_aa: CASSFGGQQEQFF; cdr3_nt: TGTGCCAGCAGCTTCGGCGGGCAGCAGGAGCAGTTCTTC
j_call: TRBJ2-2; v_call: TRBV20-1; clone_size: .; cdr3_length: 11; d_call: .; cdr3_aa: CSGAGRGELFF; cdr3_nt: TGCAGTGGGGCCGGGAGAGGGGAGCTGTTTTTT
j_call: TRBJ1-2; v_call: TRBV7-2; clone_size: .; cdr3_length: 15; d_call: .; cdr3_aa: CASSHGGSSNYGYTF; cdr3_nt: TGTGCCAGCAGCCACGGGGGTAGTAGCAACTATGGCTACACCTTC
j_call: TRBJ1-2; v_call: TRBV5-4; clone_size: .; cdr3_length: 15; d_call: TRBD1; cdr3_aa: CASSLDGQGIHGYTF; cdr3_nt: TGTGCCAGCAGCTTGGACGGACAGGGGATCCATGGCTACACCTTC
j_call: TRBJ1-5; v_call: TRBV12-3/TRBV12-4; clone_size: .; cdr3_length: 13; d_call: .; cdr3_aa: CASSLYSNQPQHF; cdr3_nt: TGTGCCAGCAGCTTATACAGTAATCAGCCCCAGCATTTT
j_call: TRBJ2-7; v_call: TRBV10-1; clone_size: once; cdr3_length: 12; d_call: TRBD1; cdr3_aa: CATKQGSYEQYF; cdr3_nt: TGCGCCACGAAACAGGGGTCCTACGAGCAGTACTTC
j_call: TRBJ2-2; v_call: TRBV10-1; clone_size: .; cdr3_length: 16; d_call: .; cdr3_aa: CASSEIAGRSIGELFF; cdr3_nt: TGCGCCAGCAGTGAGATTGCGGGCCGCTCTATCGGGGAGCTGTTTTTT
j_call: TRBJ1-6; v_call: TRBV3-1/TRBV3-2; clone_size: few; cdr3_length: 14; d_call: TRBD1; cdr3_aa: CASSLQGRFSPLHF; cdr3_nt: TGTGCCAGCAGCCTACAGGGGCGTTTTTCACCCCTCCACTTT
j_call: TRBJ1-1; v_call: TRBV3-1/TRBV3-2; clone_size: .; cdr3_length: 16; d_call: .; cdr3_aa: CASSQVPQVTNTEAFF; cdr3_nt: TGTGCCAGCAGCCAAGTGCCACAGGTTACAAACACTGAAGCTTTCTTT
j_call: TRBJ1-1; v_call: TRBV19; clone_size: .; cdr3_length: 14; d_call: TRBD1; cdr3_aa: CASGSGGPNTEAFF; cdr3_nt: TGTGCCAGCGGGTCAGGGGGCCCGAACACTGAAGCTTTCTTT
j_call: TRBJ2-1; v_call: TRBV3-1/TRBV3-2; clone_size: .; cdr3_length: 18; d_call: .; cdr3_aa: CASSQGAPGAGSYNEQFF; cdr3_nt: TGTGCCAGCAGCCAAGGGGCCCCTGGGGCAGGTTCCTACAATGAGCAGTTCTTC
j_call: TRBJ1-2; v_call: TRBV24-1; clone_size: .; cdr3_length: 15; d_call: .; cdr3_aa: CATSDYPTDPRGYTF; cdr3_nt: TGTGCCACCAGTGATTACCCGACAGACCCGAGGGGCTACACCTTC
j_call: TRBJ1-4; v_call: TRBV18; clone_size: .; cdr3_length: 18; d_call: .; cdr3_aa: CASSRRGDRQATNEKLFF; cdr3_nt: TGTGCCAGCTCACGACGGGGTGACAGGCAAGCAACTAATGAAAAACTGTTTTTT
j_call: TRBJ1-2; v_call: TRBV24-1; clone_size: .; cdr3_length: 14; d_call: TRBD1; cdr3_aa: CATSDPDRDYGYTF; cdr3_nt: TGTGCCACCAGTGATCCCGACAGGGACTATGGCTACACCTTC
j_call: TRBJ2-1; v_call: TRBV7-9; clone_size: .; cdr3_length: 12; d_call: TRBD2; cdr3_aa: CASSFLAGSGFF; cdr3_nt: TGTGCCAGCAGCTTCCTAGCGGGAAGCGGGTTCTTC
j_call: TRBJ2-3; v_call: TRBV24-1; clone_size: .; cdr3_length: 17; d_call: TRBD2; cdr3_aa: CATSDFVLAGGTDTQYF; cdr3_nt: TGTGCCACCAGTGATTTTGTACTAGCGGGAGGAACAGATACGCAGTATTTT